This record concerns one TCR beta chain sequence. A single count supports this clone. Its recognized antigen is unknown. No clone much larger than this one lies a single base away; base qualities are absent. This entry is derived from a study of persistence of HIV-infected CD4 T cells (dated by TCRdb to the early 2020s). Background for the entire study: Suppressive ART had been received by participants for a median of roughly eight years. Peripheral blood samples of up to roughly 180 mL were taken at multiple time points, with the exception of a couple of participants who underwent leukapheresis at a single time point. Anti-CD3/anti-CD28 stimulation activated a higher proportion of cells, with a lower memory fraction, than antigen stimulation. CMV- and HIV-1 Gag-responding CD4+ T cells were isolated from ART-treated individuals so that antigen-driven clonal expansion of HIV-1-infected cells could be examined. Proviral sequencing was used to assess clonality among infected cells, whereas TCRbeta sequencing gauged the clonality of all cells within each sorted population. Cross-participant TCR cluster analysis included about eight participants for CMV and 6 or 7 participants for Gag. On the study overall, not on this receptor specifically: Antigen-responding cells were enriched for degenerate expanded CDR3beta sequences, which suggests convergent selection of CD4+ responses to CMV and Gag. Only a small number of individuals took part in the study, and the range of antigens tested was limited. Because the TCR analyses were done in bulk, restricting them to just the rare CMV-responding cells that actually carried HIV-1 proviruses was not possible. Within the same sorted populations, TCR oligoclonality correlated with proviral oligoclonality. TCRbeta richness in CMV- and Gag-responding cells was significantly lower than in anti-CD3/anti-CD28-responding cells; CMV-responding cells had higher oligoclonality than CD3/CD28-stimulated and Gag-responding cells.

In light of the paper, this sample's treatment or condition label describes: suppressive antiretroviral therapy. As a nonspecific positive control representing the CD4+ T cell repertoire, the cells were stimulated with anti-CD3/anti-CD28 magnetic beads. Responding CD4+ T cells were sorted by upregulation of both CD40 ligand and CD69. HIV-1-infected adults in whom suppressive ART had been started during chronic infection were enrolled as participants. For at least 4 years, participants had undetectable plasma HIV-1 RNA, below 50 copies/mL. To be included, participants needed a CD4+ T cell count above 400 cells/uL and a positive CMV serology. Before stimulation, PBMCs were isolated using density centrifugation and depleted of CD8+ T cells. For approximately 20 hours, the CD8-depleted PBMCs were stimulated with anti-CD28/CD49d costimulation, a CD40-blocking antibody, and enfuvirtide to prevent new infections. Cell sorting was performed on a Beckman Coulter MoFlo Legacy or XDP sorter, and dead cells were excluded with propidium iodide. Genomic DNA was extracted with the QIAamp DNA Mini Kit for samples above one million cells, otherwise with the Quick-DNA Microprep Kit.

Taken from the germline V gene, the CDR1 and CDR2 loops are KGHSH and LQKENI. The CDR3 measures 14 amino acids from cysteine to phenylalanine. CDR3 DNA only is kept here, 42 bases in frame from base 1. The trim is 0 bases for V and 9 bases for J, with a gap of 15 bases between the germline ends. The immunoSEQ hsTCRB assay version 4, run in survey mode, was used to sequence TCRbeta repertoires from genomic DNA. Genomic DNA was diluted to around 9.4 ng/uL, using up to 1 ug per sample for TCRbeta sequencing. The original pipeline was this. TCRbeta data were analyzed in ImmunoSeq Analyzer 3.0, with diversity computed on productive nucleotide rearrangements. The improved Chao index was used to estimate lower-bound TCR diversity, and the Gini coefficient was used to estimate clonality using the Immunarch R package. Nucleotide rearrangements that differed but encoded the same CDR3beta amino acid sequence were counted as separate clonotypes. Differential abundance analysis identified TCRbeta sequences significantly enriched in antigen-responding cells relative to anti-CD3/anti-CD28-activated cells. GLIPH2 clustered TCRs by predicted peptide-MHC specificity, both within individual participants and across merged participant data sets. TCRdb holds this immuneACCESS table with in-frame rearrangements only. Some clones are missing; in checked studies, unresolved V genes explain under half, and the rest has no known cause. V and J calls and clone size are those listed in that table; D and trimming were worked out from the DNA. This sample comprises 37,000 or so clones, over 80% of them detected only once. 1.3% of the sample lies in the top ten.

The sequences come from CD4+ T cells sorted from PBMCs after 18-hour stimulation, collected from a patient who received antiretroviral therapy. This sample's cell subset or site label indicates: CD40L+CD69+ CD4 T cells responding to anti-CD3/anti-CD28 beads, representing the overall repertoire. The receptor was isolated from an adult man with HIV who was CMV-seropositive. This chain is built from TRBV18 and TRBJ2-7; TRBD1 is perhaps the D gene, given 5 matching bases. Here is the DNA: TGTGCCAGCTCACCACCTATGGGGCCCCAGGGGCAGTACTTC. Translation gives CASSPPMGPQGQYF.